This T cell receptor beta chain originates from a study of blood T cell repertoires in COVID-19. Study context: Spain, Italy and the United States supplied samples that represented acute and convalescent COVID-19. Nucleic acid was either cDNA or gDNA, and it came from T cells, B-cell-depleted T cells, or PBMCs.

Regarding this clone: Germline is not matched at one junction end, which may reflect a read error.

In the source study's methods: Using reference gene primer amplification, nucleated cell counts were estimated. The repertoire was sequenced with immunoSEQ multiplex PCR; TCRdb's copy has only in-frame clones and lacks some. V, J and clone size were drawn from that table, and D and trimming were deduced from the DNA. The repertoire includes roughly 120,000 clones, roughly 80% of them detected once, and approximately 2.3% sits in the top ten. Germline CDR1 reads SSHAT; CDR2 reads FNYEAQ (reference sequence). The CDR3 totals 15 residues. Sequenced: peripheral blood. The chain has TRBV7-7 and TRBJ2-1; TRBD2 matches at 9 bases. The receptor comes from a man aged 25-45 years with acute or convalescent COVID-19. CDR3 residues: CASSISGSSYNEQFF. The CDR3 DNA reads TGTGCTAGCAGCATTAGCGGGAGCTCCTACAATGAGCAGTTCTTC.